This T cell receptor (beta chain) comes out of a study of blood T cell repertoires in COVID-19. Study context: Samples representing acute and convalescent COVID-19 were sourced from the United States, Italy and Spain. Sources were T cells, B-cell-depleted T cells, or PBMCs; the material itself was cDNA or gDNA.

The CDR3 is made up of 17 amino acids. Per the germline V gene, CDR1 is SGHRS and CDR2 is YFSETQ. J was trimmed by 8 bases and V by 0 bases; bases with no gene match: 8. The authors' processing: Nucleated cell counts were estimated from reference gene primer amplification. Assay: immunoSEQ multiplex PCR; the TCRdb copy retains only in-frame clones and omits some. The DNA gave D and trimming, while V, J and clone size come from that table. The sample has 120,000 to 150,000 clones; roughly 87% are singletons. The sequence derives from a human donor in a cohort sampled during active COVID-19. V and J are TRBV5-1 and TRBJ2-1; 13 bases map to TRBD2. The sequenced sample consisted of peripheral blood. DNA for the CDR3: TGCGCCAGCAGCTTGGAACTAGCGGGGGGGAACAGGGATGAGCAGTTCTTC. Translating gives CASSLELAGGNRDEQFF.